A selection of T cell receptor beta chains follows, all from one sample in a study of blood T cell repertoires in COVID-19. Repertoires were generated with immunoSEQ multiplex PCR, while TCRdb's copy carries only in-frame clones and drops some. The table shows about 74,000 clones, with 84% occurring only once. Sequencing used peripheral blood. Receptor source: a man aged 70 or older with acute or convalescent COVID-19. Both conserved end residues are part of each CDR3. The D gene is left open where the match is weak.

V gene,J gene,D gene,CDR3 protein,CDR3 DNA
TRBV5-5,TRBJ1-3,.,CASSRGTLGNTIYF,TGTGCCAGCAGCCGCGGGACTCTGGGAAACACCATATATTTT
TRBV7-2,TRBJ1-1,.,CASSLVGGRESEAFF,TGTGCCAGCAGCTTAGTAGGTGGTCGGGAGTCTGAAGCTTTCTTT
TRBV5-4,TRBJ2-6,TRBD1,CASSLGTGGTGANVLTF,TGTGCCAGCAGCTTAGGGACAGGGGGCACTGGGGCCAACGTCCTGACTTTC
TRBV6-5,TRBJ1-2,.,CASSRDYGYTF,TGTGCCAGCAGTCGCGATTATGGCTACACCTTC
TRBV24-1,TRBJ2-2,TRBD1,CATSDYRGTGELFF,TGTGCCACCAGTGACTACAGGGGCACCGGGGAGCTGTTTTTT
TRBV5-1,TRBJ1-2,TRBD1,CASSLGTGEGYTF,TGCGCCAGCAGCCTCGGGACAGGGGAAGGCTACACCTTC
TRBV13,TRBJ2-1,TRBD1,CASSLRTGIVEQFF,TGTGCCAGCAGCCTGAGGACAGGGATCGTAGAGCAGTTCTTC
TRBV3-1/TRBV3-2,TRBJ2-7,TRBD1,CASTRTGSYEQYF,TGTGCCAGCACCCGGACAGGGTCCTACGAGCAGTACTTC
TRBV5-1,TRBJ1-3,.,CASSPSGNSGNTIYF,TGCGCCAGCAGCCCTTCAGGGAACTCTGGAAACACCATATATTTT
TRBV6-5,TRBJ2-3,TRBD2,CASSPSLAEDTQYF,TGTGCCAGCAGTCCATCGCTAGCGGAAGATACGCAGTATTTT